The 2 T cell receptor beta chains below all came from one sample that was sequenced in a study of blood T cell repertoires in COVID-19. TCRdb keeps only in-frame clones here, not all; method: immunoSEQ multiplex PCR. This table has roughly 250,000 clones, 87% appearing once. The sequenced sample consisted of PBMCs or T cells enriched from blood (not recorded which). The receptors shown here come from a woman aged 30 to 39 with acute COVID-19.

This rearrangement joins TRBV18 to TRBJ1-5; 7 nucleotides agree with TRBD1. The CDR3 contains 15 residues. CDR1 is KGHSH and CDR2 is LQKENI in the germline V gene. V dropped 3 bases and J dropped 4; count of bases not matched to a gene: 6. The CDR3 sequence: CASSPIGGRNQPQHF. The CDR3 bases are TGTGCCAGCTCACCGATAGGGGGCCGGAATCAGCCCCAGCATTTT.

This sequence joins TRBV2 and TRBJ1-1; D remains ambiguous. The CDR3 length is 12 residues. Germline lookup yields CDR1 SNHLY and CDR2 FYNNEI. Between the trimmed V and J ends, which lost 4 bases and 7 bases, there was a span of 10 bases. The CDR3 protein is CASSVQQLEAFF. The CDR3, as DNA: TGTGCCAGCAGTGTCCAACAGCTTGAAGCTTTCTTT.